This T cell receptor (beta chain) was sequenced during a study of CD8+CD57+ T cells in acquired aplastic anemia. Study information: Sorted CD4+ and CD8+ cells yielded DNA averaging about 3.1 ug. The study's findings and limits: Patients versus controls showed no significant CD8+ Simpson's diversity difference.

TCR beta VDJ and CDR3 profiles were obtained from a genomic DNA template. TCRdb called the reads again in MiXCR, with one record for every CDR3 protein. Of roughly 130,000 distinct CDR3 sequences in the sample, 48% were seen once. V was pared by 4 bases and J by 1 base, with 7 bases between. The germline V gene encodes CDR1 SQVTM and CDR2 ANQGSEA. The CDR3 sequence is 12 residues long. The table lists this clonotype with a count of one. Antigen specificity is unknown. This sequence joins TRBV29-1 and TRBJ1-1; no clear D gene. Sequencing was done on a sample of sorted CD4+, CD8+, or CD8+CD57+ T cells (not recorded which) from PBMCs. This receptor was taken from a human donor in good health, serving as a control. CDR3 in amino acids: CSVVGRNTEAFF. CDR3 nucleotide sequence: TGCAGCGTTGTAGGCAGGAACACTGAAGCTTTCTTT.